A single sample gave rise to the 10 T cell receptor beta chains below, sequenced in a study of cytomegalovirus exposure and HLA in healthy donors. Some clones are missing from TCRdb's copy, which holds only in-frame ones; the method was immunoSEQ multiplex PCR. This sample carries under 95,000 clones, roughly 91% of them seen once, and the ten largest clones take less than 2.5%. Sequenced sample: PBMCs. All receptors derive from a man younger than 45 in good health and CMV-seronegative.

The count of this clone is one. The chain has TRBV6-1 and TRBJ2-1; 7 bases agree with TRBD1. Trimming removed 7 bases from V and 7 bases from J; junction bases left unmatched: 7. CDR1 is MNHNS, CDR2 SASEGT, per germline. The CDR3 runs to 13 residues. CDR3 DNA sequence: TGTGCCAGCAAAGGGACAGCCAGAAATGAGCAGTTCTTC. Translating gives CASKGTARNEQFF.

This rearrangement joins TRBV18 to TRBJ2-5, with D perhaps matching TRBD2 (5 bases). The CDR3 runs 13 residues. V was cut by 4 bases and J by 5 bases, with 11 bases left in between. From germline, CDR1 is KGHSH and CDR2 LQKENI. CDR3 region: CASSRGLEETQYF. DNA for the CDR3: TGTGCCAGCTCACGCGGGCTAGAGGAGACCCAGTACTTC.

The chain joins TRBV7-8 to TRBJ1-2; 7 nucleotides align to TRBD1. The junction had 12 bases not matched to a gene; V was cut back by 5 bases and J by 6 bases. The CDR3 totals 15 residues. Germline V gene lookup returns CDR1 SGHVS and CDR2 FQNEAQ. CDR3 sequence (DNA): TGTGCCAGCAGCCCACGGCCGGGACAGAACCATGGCTACACCTTC. This encodes CASSPRPGQNHGYTF. Complete variable domain (other parts from reference TRBV7-8 and TRBJ1-2): GAGVSQSPRYKVAKRGQDVALRCDPISGHVSLFWYQQALGQGPEFLTYFQNEAQLDKSGLPSDRFFAERPEGSVSTLKIQRTQQEDSAVYLCASSPRPGQNHGYTFGSGTRLTVV.

The V and J genes are TRBV7-9 and TRBJ2-3, with a tentative D call TRBD1 (6 bases). Trimming stripped 1 base from V and 1 base from J, with 9 bases between. The CDR3 is made up of 15 amino acids. Per the germline V gene, CDR1 is SEHNR and CDR2 is FQNEAQ (reference sequence). The chain's CDR3 is CASSLVAGGTDTQYF. The CDR3 DNA reads TGTGCCAGCAGCTTAGTCGCAGGGGGCACAGATACGCAGTATTTT.

The CDR3 here is CASSWTSGTSDTQYF. The CDR3 DNA reads TGTGCCAGCAGCTGGACTAGCGGGACATCAGATACGCAGTATTTT. The V gene is TRBV7-9, the J gene TRBJ2-3, with TRBD2 identical over 12 bases. The CDR3 sequence is 15 residues long. Germline assignment: CDR1 SEHNR and CDR2 FQNEAQ (reference sequence). V shed 4 bases, J shed 4 bases, and the junction held 3 bases outside the gene matches.

V and J are TRBV28 and TRBJ2-7, with D possibly matching TRBD2 (6 bases). The CDR3 covers 15 residues. Germline V gives CDR1 MDHEN, CDR2 SYDVKM. Trimming took off 2 bases at V and 1 base at J, with 12 bases between the two ends. DNA of the CDR3: TGTGCCAGCAGTTTAAGGTCTAGCGTATCCTACGAGCAGTACTTC. Its protein product is CASSLRSSVSYEQYF.

The V and J genes are TRBV19 and TRBJ1-1; weak D call: TRBD1 (6 bases). Germline CDR1 and CDR2: LNHDA and SQIVND (reference sequence). V was cut by 10 bases and J by 6 bases, with 21 bases left in between. The CDR3 spans 14 residues. The CDR3 protein is CAKTKWEGDSEAFF. In DNA form, the CDR3 reads TGTGCCAAAACAAAGTGGGAGGGGGATTCTGAAGCTTTCTTT.

This chain connects TRBV13 to TRBJ2-2; tentatively, D is TRBD1 (5 bases). Trimming took 2 bases from V and 6 from J, leaving 7 bases between them. In germline, CDR1 is PRHDT, CDR2 FYEKMQ (reference sequence). This CDR3 contains 13 residues. CDR3 sequence (DNA): TGTGCCAGCAGCTTAAGGGGTCCCGGGGAGCTGTTTTTT. Amino acids: CASSLRGPGELFF. Full variable domain (rest looked up from reference TRBV13 and TRBJ2-2): AAGVIQSPRHLIKEKRETATLKCYPIPRHDTVYWYQQGPGQDPQFLISFYEKMQSDKGSIPDRFSAQQFSDYHSELNMSSLELGDSALYFCASSLRGPGELFFGEGSRLTVL.

V is TRBV6-1 and J is TRBJ2-7; a possible D gene is TRBD1 (5 bases). The germline V gene has CDR1 MNHNS and CDR2 SASEGT. V lost 3 bases and J lost 5, with 20 bases in between. This CDR3 comprises 16 residues. The DNA for the CDR3 is TGTGCCAGCAGTGAGATCAGGGCCGATACAACCCACGAGCAGTACTTC. Amino acids: CASSEIRADTTHEQYF.

The CDR3 coding sequence is TGCAGTGCTAGTGGGGGCCCTGGCTACACCTTC. Its protein is CSASGGPGYTF. This chain connects TRBV20-1 to TRBJ1-2; TRBD1 is a possible D gene (6 bases). Per germline, CDR1 DFQATT and CDR2 SNEGSKA (reference sequence). The CDR3 sequence is 11 residues long. V dropped 3 bases and J dropped 7 bases, with 9 bases sitting between them.